This TCR beta chain was recorded in a study of T-cell reconstitution after alpha-beta-depleted transplantation in children. In its sample, this clonotype was seen many times. Its antigen is unknown. Construction of the TCRbeta library involved unique molecular identifiers. One entry per CDR3 protein results from TCRdb running MiXCR on the PCR reads. This table has about 490,000 distinct CDR3 sequences, about 10% appearing once. The study, taken as a whole, reports: Where some patients showed high TCRbeta diversity at day 60, it came from recipient T cells and thymic progenitors that had survived. A year had passed since transplant, and T-cell counts and diversity by then came mostly from newly produced T cells. Reported findings indicate that, about two months after transplant, alpha-beta T cells came from several hundred expanded clones, which were derived from non-depleted graft cells.

The CDR3 runs to 13 residues. Deletions cut 7 bases from V and 0 bases from J, with 10 bases between. This material consisted of PBMCs, taken before TCRalphabeta/CD19-depleted stem cell transplant. The sequence came from a child aged 2-15 years with inherited bone marrow failure, due to receive a stem cell transplant. The rearrangement joins TRBV12-3 or TRBV12-4 to TRBJ2-7; tentatively, D is TRBD2 (5 bases). The DNA of the CDR3 is TGTGCCAGCACCTCAGCGGACTCCTACGAGCAGTACTTC. This sequence encodes CASTSADSYEQYF.